The clone carrying this TCR beta chain has only one observation. Its matching antigen is unknown. V gave up 5 bases and J gave up 6 bases, with 17 bases separating them. CDR1 and CDR2 from the germline V gene are SGHAT and FQNNGV. This CDR3 spans 15 amino acids. The entry originates in a study of OX40 agonist ivuxolimab in advanced cancers. Study-wide results and caveats: By week 6 at 0.1 to 3.0 mg/kg, blood CD4+ and CD8+ T cells had expanded clonally.

TCRdb keeps only in-frame clones here, not all; method: immunoSEQ multiplex PCR. Of about 64,000 clones detected, around 84% appear once; the ten largest clones hold 4% to 5%. The gene calls are TRBV11-2 and TRBJ1-5; D unclear. Sequences were derived from CD4+ or CD8+ T cells sorted from blood, sampled in a trial of the OX40 agonist ivuxolimab. The receptor's source is an adult with an advanced solid tumor such as melanoma, head and neck, liver or kidney cancer. The CDR3 DNA reads as TGTGCCAGCAGCCTAGGTCGGTGGGAAGGTCAGCCCCAGCATTTT. Its protein product is CASSLGRWEGQPQHF.